Following are 23 T cell receptor beta chains from one sample sequenced in a study of cytomegalovirus exposure and HLA in healthy donors. Researchers ran the PCR with 60 Vbeta and 13 Jbeta primers. Measured with immunoSEQ multiplex PCR; TCRdb has only the in-frame clones, and not every one. The table shows roughly 180,000 clones, with around three quarters occurring only once. Sequencing was done on a sample of PBMCs. These receptors originate from a woman aged 25 to 39 in good health and CMV-seronegative.

The chain carries TRBV6-5 and TRBJ2-7, with 9 nucleotides matching TRBD1. This CDR3 has 12 residues. Per the germline V gene, CDR1 is MNHEY and CDR2 is SVGAGI. The ends lost 6 bases at V and 8 bases at J; junction bases unmatched: 5. CDR3 in DNA: TGTGCCAGCAGCCAGGGACAGGGCAAGCAGTACTTC. This codes for CASSQGQGKQYF.

This clone was seen a single time. The gene calls are TRBV7-2 and TRBJ2-4; D unresolved. The CDR3 sequence is 13 residues long. The ends were cut back, 5 bases at V and 3 bases at J, with 8 bases in the middle. In germline, CDR1 is SGHTA, CDR2 FQGNSA. Written as DNA, the CDR3 is TGTGCCAGCAGCCCCTATCTCAAAAACATTCAGTACTTC. This codes for CASSPYLKNIQYF.

The chain links TRBV11-3 to TRBJ2-1; D call uncertain. V was clipped by 1 base and J by 6 bases, with 13 bases between them. The CDR3 runs 15 residues. Germline loops: CDR1 SGHNT, CDR2 YENEEA. CDR3 nucleotides: TGTGCCAGCAGCTTAGGTCTCACAGTTCCCAATGAGCAGTTCTTC. Its protein is CASSLGLTVPNEQFF.

This clone was recorded once. This chain links TRBV7-8 with TRBJ1-1; TRBD1 matches 7 bases. Germline CDR1 and CDR2: SGHVS and FQNEAQ. J lost 12 bases, V lost 3 bases, and 13 bases had no gene match. This CDR3 is 14 amino acids long. DNA of the CDR3: TGTGCCAGCAGCTTCAGACAGGGCCCCGGCGGGTCTTTCTTT. Residues: CASSFRQGPGGSFF.

V usage is TRBV7-9 and J usage is TRBJ1-2; D remains unclear. Trimming stripped 6 bases from V and 6 bases from J, with 14 bases between. This CDR3 has 13 residues. Germline CDR1 and CDR2: SEHNR and FQNEAQ (reference sequence). CDR3 loop: CASSPTGIDGYTF. In DNA, the CDR3 is TGTGCCAGCAGTCCCACGGGGATCGATGGCTACACCTTC.

This chain joins TRBV7-6 and TRBJ2-2, with 7 bases that match TRBD2. Germline V lookup: CDR1 SGHVS, CDR2 FNYEAQ. This CDR3 is built from 16 residues. The V segment lost 3 bases and the J segment 5 bases; nucleotides outside the gene matches: 9. The DNA for the CDR3 is TGTGCCAGCAGCTTCGGGGGGACTCGAGGGACCGGGGAGCTGTTTTTT. It is translated as CASSFGGTRGTGELFF.

The chain combines TRBV4-1 with TRBJ2-7; maybe TRBD1 (5 bases). This CDR3 is built from 16 residues. V lost 0 bases and J lost 3, with 15 bases in between. The germline CDR1 and CDR2 sequences are MGHRA and YSYEKL. Here the CDR3 reads CASSQDLDRRIYEQYF. For the CDR3, the DNA is TGCGCCAGCAGCCAAGACCTAGACAGAAGAATCTACGAGCAGTACTTC.

The chain is built from TRBV5-1 and TRBJ1-1, with D possibly being TRBD1 (6 bases). The ends were cut back, 4 bases at V and 1 base at J, with 14 bases in the middle. The CDR3 covers 15 residues. The V gene's germline CDR1 is SGHRS and CDR2 YFSETQ. The CDR3 sequence: CASSLITGQNTEAFF. For the CDR3, the DNA is TGCGCCAGCAGCCTGATTACGGGACAGAACACTGAAGCTTTCTTT.

CDR3 in amino acids: CASSVAPRTGASGNTIYF. CDR3 nucleotide sequence: TGTGCCAGCAGCGTAGCCCCCCGGACAGGGGCTTCGGGAAACACCATATATTTT. The chain joins TRBV9 to TRBJ1-3; 9 bases fit TRBD1. The CDR3 spans 18 residues. V shed 0 bases, J shed 4 bases, and the junction held 11 bases outside the gene matches. Germline values: CDR1 SGDLS, CDR2 YYNGEE. Together with reference TRBV9 and TRBJ1-3, the CDR3 gives the full variable domain: DSGVTQTPKHLITATGQRVTLRCSPRSGDLSVYWYQQSLDQGLQFLIQYYNGEERAKGNILERFSAQQFPDLHSELNLSSLELGDSALYFCASSVAPRTGASGNTIYFGEGSWLTVV.

The V gene is TRBV11-3, the J gene TRBJ2-2, with 7 bases that match TRBD2. The CDR3 runs to 17 residues. V gave up 0 bases and J gave up 3 bases; unmatched junction bases: 7. Germline V gene lookup returns CDR1 SGHNT and CDR2 YENEEA. This CDR3 reads CASSLDRGGRDTGELFF. The CDR3 DNA reads as TGTGCCAGCAGCTTAGATCGCGGGGGACGGGACACCGGGGAGCTGTTTTTT.

The genes are TRBV2 and TRBJ1-2; no firm D call. Germline V gene sequence: CDR1 SNHLY, CDR2 FYNNEI. V lost 8 bases and J lost 4, with 14 bases in between. The CDR3 is made up of 13 amino acids. CDR3 loop: CASSGSGIYGYTF. The CDR3 DNA reads as TGTGCCAGCTCCGGTTCAGGAATCTATGGCTACACCTTC. Looking up the rest from reference TRBV2 and TRBJ1-2 gives the full variable domain: EPEVTQTPSHQVTQMGQEVILRCVPISNHLYFYWYRQILGQKVEFLVSFYNNEISEKSEIFDDQFSVERPDGSNFTLKIRSTKLEDSAMYFCASSGSGIYGYTFGSGTRLTVV.

Concerning this clone: The junction shows a germline mismatch at one end, possibly a read error. Other DNA sequences in this specimen translate into the identical CDR3. The CDR3 DNA reads TGCGCCAGCAGACTAACCACAGGAATCAACACTGAAGCCTTCTTT. This encodes CASRLTTGINTEAFF. This rearrangement joins TRBV4-1 to TRBJ1-1; D perhaps matches TRBD1 (5 bases). The germline V gene has CDR1 MGHRA and CDR2 YSYEKL. The CDR3 loop spans 15 amino acids.

The chain links TRBV7-9 to TRBJ2-1, with D tentatively TRBD1 (6 bases). The germline V gene has CDR1 SEHNR and CDR2 FQNEAQ (reference sequence). The CDR3 runs 15 residues. V shed 1 base and J shed 5 bases, with 12 bases lying between them. The CDR3 region has the DNA TGTGCCAGCAGCTTAGGGGGATCAGGGGACAATGAGCAGTTCTTC. Its protein product is CASSLGGSGDNEQFF.

V usage is TRBV5-4 and J usage is TRBJ2-4, with 9 bases lining up with TRBD2. Germline V gives CDR1 SGHNT, CDR2 YYREEE (reference sequence). Unmatched junction bases numbered 11, after V lost 2 bases and J lost 8 bases. The CDR3 runs to 16 residues. CDR3 region: CASSLQLAGGSHIQYF. In DNA, the CDR3 is TGTGCCAGCAGCTTACAACTAGCGGGTGGGAGCCACATTCAGTACTTC.

The gene calls are TRBV29-1 and TRBJ2-7; D might be TRBD2 (7 bases). Deletions cut 6 bases from V and 3 bases from J, with 21 bases between. CDR1 is SQVTM, CDR2 ANQGSEA, per germline. The CDR3 length is 15 residues. As DNA, the CDR3 is TGCAGCGTAAGTGGCGGGGGCGGCCCGAACTACGAGCAGTACTTC. This sequence encodes CSVSGGGGPNYEQYF.

J is TRBJ1-5 and V is TRBV4-1; 7 nucleotides align to TRBD1. Germline values: CDR1 MGHRA, CDR2 YSYEKL. This CDR3 is built from 17 residues. Trimming took 2 bases from V and 3 from J; bases not matched to a gene: 10. CDR3 in amino acids: CASSQPTGTEINQPQHF. CDR3 in DNA: TGCGCCAGCAGCCAACCGACGGGGACAGAAATCAATCAGCCCCAGCATTTT.

The genes are TRBV9 and TRBJ2-3; 10 nucleotides match TRBD2. V lost 4 bases, J lost 0 bases, and 2 bases stayed unmatched. Germline V gives CDR1 SGDLS, CDR2 YYNGEE. The CDR3 has 15 residues. CDR3 DNA: TGTGCCAGCAGCCCTAGCGGGAGTAGCACAGATACGCAGTATTTT. Translated: CASSPSGSSTDTQYF.

This clone was seen a handful of times. The rearrangement joins TRBV7-8 to TRBJ1-2; 12 bases fit TRBD1. V was pared by 5 bases and J by 8 bases, with 9 bases of the junction left unmatched. The germline V gene encodes CDR1 SGHVS and CDR2 FQNEAQ. This CDR3 contains 15 residues. The CDR3 DNA sequence: TGTGCCAGCAGCCCGATGGGACAGGGGGCGAGGGGCTACACCTTC. The encoded protein is CASSPMGQGARGYTF. Filled out from reference TRBV7-8 and TRBJ1-2, the complete variable domain reads GAGVSQSPRYKVAKRGQDVALRCDPISGHVSLFWYQQALGQGPEFLTYFQNEAQLDKSGLPSDRFFAERPEGSVSTLKIQRTQQEDSAVYLCASSPMGQGARGYTFGSGTRLTVV.

V and J are TRBV5-1 and TRBJ1-6; D perhaps matches TRBD1 (5 bases). Per the germline V gene, CDR1 is SGHRS and CDR2 is YFSETQ. The CDR3 runs 15 residues. V lost 0 bases to trimming and J lost 8 bases, with 12 bases between them. The CDR3 DNA sequence: TGCGCCAGCAGCTTGGAAGGTGAAGGGGATTCACCCCTCCACTTT. This codes for CASSLEGEGDSPLHF.

The chain employs TRBV19 and TRBJ1-2; D call uncertain. Germline CDR1 is LNHDA and CDR2 is SQIVND (reference sequence). The CDR3 has 12 amino acids. V was shortened by 8 bases and J by 7 bases, with 14 bases between the two germline ends. CDR3 coding DNA: TGTGCCAGTGGGTCCGGGATTAGTGGCTACACCTTC. This gives the protein CASGSGISGYTF.

The CDR3 bases are TGTGCTAGTGGTGCTCCCCCAGGGTCTGGTGAGCAGTACTTC. Translated: CASGAPPGSGEQYF. The gene calls are TRBV12-5 and TRBJ2-7; D is perhaps TRBD1 (5 bases). In germline, CDR1 is LGHNT, CDR2 FRNRAP. Trimming cost V 5 bases and J 7 bases, with 18 bases left between them. The CDR3 totals 14 residues.

The chain couples TRBV6-6 to TRBJ2-5; 8 bases are a match to TRBD1. The assigned J gene may be wrong: the sequence end matches TRBJ2-7 better. The CDR3 consists of 14 residues. Germline CDR1 is MNHNY and CDR2 is SVGAGI (reference sequence). The CDR3 nucleotides are TGTGCCAGCAGTTACGGGGCAGGGGGCGACGAGCAGTACTTC. It codes for CASSYGAGGDEQYF.

Points on this clone: Different DNA sequences within this sample yield the same CDR3. V and J are TRBV19 and TRBJ1-5; D is unresolved. The germline gives CDR1 LNHDA, CDR2 SQIVND (reference sequence). CDR3 length: 13 residues. The V end lost 3 bases, the J end lost 4 bases, and 7 bases lay between the germline ends. CDR3 in DNA: TGTGCCAGTAGTATCTCGGGAAATCAGCCCCAGCATTTT. Protein sequence: CASSISGNQPQHF. The whole variable domain, filled in from reference TRBV19 and TRBJ1-5, reads DGGITQSPKYLFRKEGQNVTLSCEQNLNHDAMYWYRQDPGQGLRLIYYSQIVNDFQKGDIAEGYSVSREKKESFPLTVTSAQKNPTAFYLCASSISGNQPQHFGDGTRLSIL.